This T cell receptor (beta chain) is from a study of blood T cells in healthy people across ages. Through a sample-barcoded 5' primer and a J-beta primer mix, a second PCR was run for roughly 6 to 12 cycles. TCRdb redid the calling of the 5' RACE reads with MiXCR, one entry per CDR3 protein. This sample has around 1,500,000 distinct CDR3 sequences, with around two fifths found just once. The donors, healthy Caucasians from Russia, were aged 6 to 90. A remark on this clonotype: Its target is not known.

Study-level findings and limits: Diversity figures derived from one million T cells were judged to underestimate the true value. The long-lived group displayed more naive CD4+ cells, plus higher diversity, than the aged donors did. PBMCs were not sorted, which prevented a conclusive comparison of naive versus antigen-experienced cells.

V shed 4 bases and J shed 11 bases, with 17 bases lying between them. CDR1 SGHVS and CDR2 FQNEAQ come from the germline V gene. The CDR3 sequence is 13 residues long. Sequencing used blood. The sequence derives from a woman aged 18-29 years in good health. This chain joins TRBV7-8 and TRBJ1-1; D not resolved. The CDR3 DNA follows: TGTGCCAGCAGCTCCTACTCCGGGGTCCGGGCTTTCTTT. It codes for CASSSYSGVRAFF.